These 27 T cell receptor beta chains were all obtained from the same sample, sequenced in a study of blood T cell repertoires in COVID-19. Only in-frame clones appear in the TCRdb table, and some are missing; sequencing was by immunoSEQ multiplex PCR. The sample has 40,000 to 65,000 clones; approximately 86% are singletons. Sequences were obtained from peripheral blood. Receptors were obtained from a man between 65 and 80 years old with active COVID-19.

This chain joins TRBV2 and TRBJ1-5, with 8 bases fitting TRBD1. With 2 bases clipped from V and 0 bases from J, the junction kept 3 bases outside the gene matches. Germline loops: CDR1 SNHLY, CDR2 FYNNEI. This CDR3 is built from 16 residues. The CDR3, as DNA: TGTGCCAGCAGTGAACAGGGGACAGGTAGCAATCAGCCCCAGCATTTT. This codes for CASSEQGTGSNQPQHF.

The J gene is TRBJ1-2, the V gene TRBV24-1, with TRBD1 identical over 7 bases. Germline V lookup: CDR1 KGHDR, CDR2 SFDVKD. The V gene end was trimmed by 3 bases and the J gene end by 5 bases; junction bases not matched to a gene: 5. This CDR3 is 14 amino acids long. CDR3 bases: TGTGCCACCAGTGATGCCGACAGGGAGTATGGCTACACCTTC. Translating it yields CATSDADREYGYTF.

The chain recombines TRBV11-2 with TRBJ2-1, with TRBD1 matching over 8 bases. The CDR3 spans 14 residues. Germline assignment: CDR1 SGHAT and CDR2 FQNNGV. V was pared by 1 base and J by 6 bases, with 2 bases of the junction left unmatched. The CDR3 DNA reads as TGTGCCAGCAGCTTAGGAACAGGGGGCAATGAGCAGTTCTTC. Protein: CASSLGTGGNEQFF.

The CDR3, as DNA: TGTGCCAGCATCCCCCGAGGCCTGGAGAACACTGAAGCTTTCTTT. Amino acid sequence: CASIPRGLENTEAFF. This sequence joins TRBV6-5 and TRBJ1-1; D is ambiguous. This CDR3 is built from 15 residues. Deletions cut 7 bases from V and 1 base from J, with 16 bases between. The germline gives CDR1 MNHEY, CDR2 SVGAGI.

This chain links TRBV5-4 with TRBJ2-3; TRBD1 might be the D (6 bases). Germline assignment: CDR1 SGHNT and CDR2 YYREEE (reference sequence). V was trimmed by 4 bases and J by 4 bases, leaving 10 bases between them. The CDR3 loop spans 13 amino acids. The CDR3 DNA reads TGTGCCAGCAGCACCGGGACATCAGATACGCAGTATTTT. Protein: CASSTGTSDTQYF.

Note on this clone: This sample also contains other DNA sequences that code for the same CDR3. The V gene is TRBV6-6, the J gene TRBJ2-3; unclear D gene. CDR3 length: 11 amino acids. V was pared by 6 bases and J by 6 bases, with 7 bases between. Germline loops: CDR1 MNHNY, CDR2 SVGAGI (reference sequence). The CDR3 sequence is CASSPLDTQYF. The CDR3 nucleotides are TGTGCCAGCAGCCCACTGGATACGCAGTATTTT.

On this clone itself: The sample has other DNA sequences that encode this CDR3 too. V is TRBV5-1 and J is TRBJ1-2; D is possibly TRBD1 (6 bases). The ends were cut back, 0 bases at V and 5 bases at J, with 8 bases in the middle. This CDR3 spans 13 amino acids. The germline V gene has CDR1 SGHRS and CDR2 YFSETQ. DNA for the CDR3: TGCGCCAGCAGCTTGGACAGGGATTATGGCTACACCTTC. Its translation is CASSLDRDYGYTF.

The rearrangement uses TRBV5-1 and TRBJ2-3; TRBD2 matches 14 bases. Germline V lookup: CDR1 SGHRS, CDR2 YFSETQ. The ends lost 4 bases at V and 2 bases at J; junction bases unmatched: 3. The CDR3 loop spans 16 amino acids. CDR3 nucleotide sequence: TGCGCCAGCAGCCTGACTAGCGGGGGGGCCACAGATACGCAGTATTTT. Its protein is CASSLTSGGATDTQYF. Full variable domain (outside the CDR3, taken from reference TRBV5-1 and TRBJ2-3): KAGVTQTPRYLIKTRGQQVTLSCSPISGHRSVSWYQQTPGQGLQFLFEYFSETQRNKGNFPGRFSGRQFSNSRSEMNVSTLELGDSALYLCASSLTSGGATDTQYFGPGTRLTVL.

The J gene is TRBJ2-1, the V gene TRBV7-9; D might be TRBD2 (5 bases). V was pared by 5 bases and J by 0 bases, with 11 bases between. The CDR3 loop spans 15 amino acids. Looked up from germline, CDR1 is SEHNR and CDR2 is FQNEAQ (reference sequence). This chain's CDR3 is CASSPGAGSYNEQFF. CDR3 in DNA: TGTGCCAGCAGCCCAGGTGCGGGCTCCTACAATGAGCAGTTCTTC.

This clone was detected once. The J gene is TRBJ1-2, the V gene TRBV27; 7 bases match TRBD1. V was clipped by 8 bases and J by 6 bases; unmatched bases: 9. The germline gives CDR1 MNHEY, CDR2 SMNVEV (reference sequence). The CDR3 runs 13 residues. For the CDR3, the DNA is TGTGCCAGCTCAGGACAGGCTTTTAATGGCTACACCTTC. This encodes CASSGQAFNGYTF.

J is TRBJ1-1 and V is TRBV7-2, with D tentatively TRBD1 (6 bases). This CDR3 contains 14 residues. With 5 bases removed from V and 5 bases from J, the gap between germline ends came to 15 bases. Germline CDR1 is SGHTA and CDR2 is FQGNSA. The CDR3 here is CASSPRGGGTEAFF. The CDR3 DNA is TGTGCCAGCAGCCCGAGGGGGGGCGGAACTGAAGCTTTCTTT.

The chain employs TRBV6-2 or TRBV6-3 and TRBJ1-3; D possibly corresponds to TRBD1 (5 bases). Germline values: CDR1 MNHEY, CDR2 SVGEGT. Trimming left V 0 bases short and J 0 bases short, with 6 bases between. The CDR3 extends over 15 amino acids. Here the CDR3 reads CASSYSGLSGNTIYF. The CDR3 DNA reads TGTGCCAGCAGTTACTCGGGGCTCTCTGGAAACACCATATATTTT.

This clone was seen just once. This rearrangement joins TRBV18 to TRBJ2-7; 8 bases fit TRBD1. This CDR3 has 15 amino acids. In germline, CDR1 is KGHSH, CDR2 LQKENI. The ends lost 3 bases at V and 6 bases at J; junction bases unmatched: 10. The CDR3 DNA reads as TGTGCCAGCTCACCGGACAGGGTAAGAGGGGGCGAGCAGTACTTC. Protein sequence: CASSPDRVRGGEQYF.

The chain combines TRBV19 with TRBJ2-7; D is perhaps TRBD2 (6 bases). This CDR3 spans 14 amino acids. The germline V and J ends were trimmed by 3 bases and 2 bases, with 11 bases remaining between them. Germline lookup yields CDR1 LNHDA and CDR2 SQIVND (reference sequence). The CDR3 loop is CASSIGTPTYEQYF. For the CDR3, the DNA is TGTGCCAGTAGTATTGGGACTCCGACCTACGAGCAGTACTTC.

The chain uses TRBV5-4 and TRBJ2-1; TRBD1 matches 7 bases. V trimming: 3 bases; J trimming: 6 bases; junction bases outside the gene matches: 6. CDR1 SGHNT and CDR2 YYREEE come from the germline V gene (reference sequence). The CDR3 totals 14 residues. CDR3 DNA sequence: TGTGCCAGCAGCTCCGCACAGGGGCCCAATGAGCAGTTCTTC. Its translation is CASSSAQGPNEQFF.

This clone was seen just once. The rearrangement joins TRBV7-3 to TRBJ2-2, with D maybe TRBD1 (5 bases). V was shortened by 3 bases and J by 4 bases, with 9 bases between the two germline ends. This CDR3 is built from 14 residues. Germline CDR1 reads SGHTA; CDR2 reads FQGTGA. CDR3 sequence reads: CASSFVGATGELFF. The CDR3 nucleotides read TGTGCCAGCAGCTTCGTAGGGGCCACCGGGGAGCTGTTTTTT.

This rearrangement joins TRBV30 to TRBJ1-5, with 7 bases fitting TRBD1. The V and J ends lost 5 bases and 2 bases, in that order; junction bases with no gene match: 6. Per the germline V gene, CDR1 is GTSNPN and CDR2 is SVGIG (reference sequence). The CDR3 runs 14 residues. CDR3 nucleotide sequence: TGTGCCTGGGCGACAGGGTCTGGCAATCAGCCCCAGCATTTT. Translating gives CAWATGSGNQPQHF. The entire variable domain, with the rest obtained from reference TRBV30 and TRBJ1-5, is as follows: SQTIHQWPATLVQPVGSPLSLECTVEGTSNPNLYWYRQAAGRGLQLLFYSVGIGQISSEVPQNLSASRPQDRQFILSSKKLLLSDSGFYLCAWATGSGNQPQHFGDGTRLSIL.

The CDR3 coding sequence is TGTGCCAGCAGCTCGGGAACAGGGGCTCGAGGGTACAATGAGCAGTTCTTC. Protein: CASSSGTGARGYNEQFF. V usage is TRBV7-2 and J usage is TRBJ2-1; 7 nucleotides agree with TRBD1. The CDR3 is 17 amino acids. J lost 4 bases, V lost 4 bases, and 13 bases had no gene match. Germline V lookup: CDR1 SGHTA, CDR2 FQGNSA.

V is TRBV18 and J is TRBJ2-3, with 7 bases matching TRBD2. The germline V gene has CDR1 KGHSH and CDR2 LQKENI. J was trimmed by 2 bases and V by 1 base; bases with no gene match: 6. The CDR3 totals 16 residues. CDR3 sequence (DNA): TGTGCCAGCTCACCACTCACCGGGGGGACCACAGATACGCAGTATTTT. This gives the protein CASSPLTGGTTDTQYF. Looking up the rest from reference TRBV18 and TRBJ2-3 gives the full variable domain: NAGVMQNPRHLVRRRGQEARLRCSPMKGHSHVYWYRQLPEEGLKFMVYLQKENIIDESGMPKERFSAEFPKEGPSILRIQQVVRGDSAAYFCASSPLTGGTTDTQYFGPGTRLTVL.

The chain employs TRBV14 and TRBJ1-1; D not certain. CDR1 and CDR2 (germline): SGHDN, FVKESK. CDR3 length: 16 residues. Trimming removed 2 bases at V and 6 bases at J, with 19 bases between. The CDR3 region is CASSQFTTRVWAEAFF. DNA for the CDR3: TGTGCCAGCAGCCAATTCACGACTCGGGTTTGGGCTGAAGCTTTCTTT.

The rearrangement joins TRBV5-1 to TRBJ1-1; 9 nucleotides align to TRBD1. CDR3 length: 14 residues. Germline V lookup: CDR1 SGHRS, CDR2 YFSETQ. Unmatched junction bases numbered 4, after V lost 1 base and J lost 6 bases. CDR3 in amino acids: CASSLTGGNPEAFF. CDR3 bases: TGCGCCAGCAGCTTGACAGGGGGCAACCCTGAAGCTTTCTTT.

This rearrangement joins TRBV5-1 to TRBJ2-3; D is ambiguous. The CDR3 extends over 13 amino acids. Germline CDR1 reads SGHRS; CDR2 reads YFSETQ. The V end was cut by 6 bases, the J end by 2 bases, with 10 bases between. The CDR3 bases are TGCGCCAGCAACGTAGGAGCCACAGATACGCAGTATTTT. Protein product: CASNVGATDTQYF.

This clone was counted a single time. The chain has TRBV5-1 and TRBJ2-5, with D perhaps matching TRBD2 (6 bases). Germline assignment: CDR1 SGHRS and CDR2 YFSETQ. The CDR3 length is 13 residues. V shed 10 bases and J shed 4 bases, with 17 bases lying between them. CDR3 coding DNA: TGCGCCTCCTCACCGGGGGTATCAGAGACCCAGTACTTC. Translated, it gives CASSPGVSETQYF.

This chain links TRBV5-1 with TRBJ2-1; possibly TRBD1 for D (5 bases). The length of the CDR3 is 15 residues. Trimming removed 2 bases from V and 6 bases from J, with 15 bases in between. CDR1 and CDR2 (germline): SGHRS, YFSETQ. The CDR3 region has the DNA TGCGCCAGCAGCTTAGACAGACCCTCGGCCAATGAGCAGTTCTTC. Amino acid sequence: CASSLDRPSANEQFF.

This chain joins TRBV3-1 (or the pseudogene TRBV3-2) and TRBJ1-3; tentatively, D is TRBD1 (6 bases). V was pared by 3 bases and J by 4 bases, with 19 bases between. The CDR3 contains 17 residues. Per the germline V gene, CDR1 is LGHDT and CDR2 is YNNKEL (reference sequence). CDR3 amino acids: CASSQGAFDRRGNTIYF. In nucleotides, the CDR3 is TGTGCCAGCAGCCAGGGAGCCTTTGACAGGAGGGGAAACACCATATATTTT.

The J gene is TRBJ2-7, the V gene TRBV10-2; D is perhaps TRBD2 (6 bases). Trimming stripped 7 bases from V and 0 bases from J, with 7 bases between. Germline V gene data show CDR1 as WSHSY and CDR2 as SAAADI. This CDR3 is built from 12 residues. CDR3 in amino acids: CASIGSSYEQYF. In DNA, the CDR3 is TGCGCCAGCATCGGGAGCTCCTACGAGCAGTACTTC.

V and J are TRBV7-2 and TRBJ2-7, with D perhaps matching TRBD2 (5 bases). There are 12 residues in the CDR3. Germline V gene lookup returns CDR1 SGHTA and CDR2 FQGNSA. V lost 4 bases and J lost 3, with 7 bases in between. CDR3 DNA: TGTGCCAGCAGCTACGGGAACTACGAGCAGTACTTC. Translated: CASSYGNYEQYF.